This T cell receptor (beta chain) was profiled in a study of graft-versus-host responses after intestinal transplantation. Germline CDR1 MNHNS, CDR2 SASEGT. V lost 8 bases and J 0 bases, leaving 13 bases between the germline ends. The CDR3 contains 15 residues. The repertoire was sequenced with immunoSEQ multiplex PCR; TCRdb's copy has only in-frame clones and lacks some. The sample holds just over 40,000 clones, about 90% seen once. This clone was seen once. The receptor comes from a human patient who received an intestinal transplant, so some T cells may come from the graft donor. The chain is built from TRBV6-1 and TRBJ1-4, with D uncertain. The source material was PBMCs, sampled approximately 320 days after intestinal transplant. Written as DNA, the CDR3 is TGTGCCAGCTCCCCAGAACCAGCAACTAATGAAAAACTGTTTTTT. This gives the protein CASSPEPATNEKLFF.